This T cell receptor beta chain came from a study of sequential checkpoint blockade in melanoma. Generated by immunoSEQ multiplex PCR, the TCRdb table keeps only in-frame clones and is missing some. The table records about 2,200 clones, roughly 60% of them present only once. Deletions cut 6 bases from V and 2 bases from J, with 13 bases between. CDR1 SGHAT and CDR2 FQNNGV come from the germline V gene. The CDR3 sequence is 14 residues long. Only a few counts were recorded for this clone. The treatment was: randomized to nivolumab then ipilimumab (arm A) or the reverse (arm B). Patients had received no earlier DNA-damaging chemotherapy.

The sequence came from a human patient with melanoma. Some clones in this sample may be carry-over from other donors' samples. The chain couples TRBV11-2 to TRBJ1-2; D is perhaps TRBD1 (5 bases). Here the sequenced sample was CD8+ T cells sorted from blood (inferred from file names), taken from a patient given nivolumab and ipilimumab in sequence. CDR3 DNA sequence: TGTGCCAGCAGTTATATGGGGGGGAACTATGGCTACACCTTC. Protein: CASSYMGGNYGYTF.